One and the same sample provided the 27 T cell receptor beta chains below, sequenced in a study of blood T cell repertoires in COVID-19. Only in-frame clones appear in the TCRdb table, and some are missing; sequencing was by immunoSEQ multiplex PCR. The table records roughly 82,000 clones, less than 95% of them present only once. The specimen sequenced was peripheral blood. These receptor sequences come from a woman between 45 and 60 years old in a cohort sampled during active COVID-19.

This clone has a single count. The rearrangement joins TRBV6-4 to TRBJ2-1, with TRBD2 identical over 7 bases. CDR1 is MRHNA and CDR2 is SNTAGT in the germline V gene. This CDR3 has 16 residues. With V trimmed by 9 bases and J by 0 bases, 11 bases remained unmatched. The CDR3 is CARMGGVYYSYNEQFF. The DNA of the CDR3 is TGTGCCAGGATGGGGGGGGTTTACTACTCCTACAATGAGCAGTTCTTC.

The rearrangement joins TRBV5-1 to TRBJ2-5, with 7 bases lining up with TRBD1. The CDR3 has 17 amino acids. Germline V lookup: CDR1 SGHRS, CDR2 YFSETQ. Losses at the gene ends were 4 bases for V and 1 base for J; bases not matched to a gene: 13. CDR3 residues: CASSTLAGPGGQETQYF. CDR3 DNA sequence: TGCGCCAGCAGCACCCTAGCTGGTCCAGGGGGCCAAGAGACCCAGTACTTC. Using reference TRBV5-1 and TRBJ2-5 for the parts outside the CDR3, the full variable domain is KAGVTQTPRYLIKTRGQQVTLSCSPISGHRSVSWYQQTPGQGLQFLFEYFSETQRNKGNFPGRFSGRQFSNSRSEMNVSTLELGDSALYLCASSTLAGPGGQETQYFGPGTRLLVL.

J is TRBJ2-7 and V is TRBV6-5, with a weak D call TRBD1 (6 bases). This CDR3 comprises 14 residues. Per germline, CDR1 MNHEY and CDR2 SVGAGI. Trimming cost V 6 bases and J 0 bases, with 12 bases left between them. Here the CDR3 DNA reads TGTGCCAGCAGCACAGGACAGCTCTCCTACGAGCAGTACTTC. Translation gives CASSTGQLSYEQYF.

This chain joins TRBV6-5 and TRBJ1-2, with TRBD1 identical over 10 bases. The germline V gene has CDR1 MNHEY and CDR2 SVGAGI. V dropped 2 bases and J dropped 0; count of bases not matched to a gene: 0. The CDR3 has 15 residues. The CDR3 bases are TGTGCCAGCAGTTACGGGACAGGGGCTAACTATGGCTACACCTTC. It yields the protein CASSYGTGANYGYTF.

In DNA form, the CDR3 reads TGTGCCAGCAAAACTCCGCAGGGGGCAGGTCAGCCCCAGCATTTT. This encodes CASKTPQGAGQPQHF. V usage is TRBV28 and J usage is TRBJ1-5, with 8 bases fitting TRBD1. V was pared by 7 bases and J by 6 bases, with 11 bases of the junction left unmatched. Germline loops: CDR1 MDHEN, CDR2 SYDVKM. The CDR3 is made up of 15 amino acids.

The rearrangement uses TRBV12-3 or TRBV12-4 and TRBJ2-1; 7 positions agree with TRBD2. J lost 10 bases, V lost 5 bases, and 8 bases had no gene match. The length of the CDR3 is 13 residues. The CDR3 spells CASSNTGGDEQFF. CDR3 DNA: TGTGCCAGCAGTAATACGGGAGGAGACGAGCAGTTCTTC.

V gene TRBV4-2 combines with J gene TRBJ2-1, with 7 bases matching TRBD2. Germline assignment: CDR1 LGHNA and CDR2 YNFKEQ. The CDR3 totals 18 residues. V was clipped by 1 base and J by 6 bases; unmatched bases: 15. DNA of the CDR3: TGTGCCAGCAGCCAAGCGGGCGGAATTAGCGGGCCGTCCAATGAGCAGTTCTTC. It yields the protein CASSQAGGISGPSNEQFF.

This sequence joins TRBV30 and TRBJ2-1, with 7 bases aligning to TRBD1. Germline values: CDR1 GTSNPN, CDR2 SVGIG (reference sequence). The J segment lost 3 bases and the V segment lost 3 bases, leaving 2 bases of the junction unmatched. The CDR3 consists of 13 residues. The CDR3 sequence: CAWRGDSYNEQFF. In nucleotides, the CDR3 is TGTGCCTGGAGGGGGGACAGCTACAATGAGCAGTTCTTC. The full variable domain, in which reference TRBV30 and TRBJ2-1 provide the parts outside the CDR3, is SQTIHQWPATLVQPVGSPLSLECTVEGTSNPNLYWYRQAAGRGLQLLFYSVGIGQISSEVPQNLSASRPQDRQFILSSKKLLLSDSGFYLCAWRGDSYNEQFFGPGTRLTVL.

This sequence joins TRBV29-1 and TRBJ1-1, with TRBD1 as a possible D gene (6 bases). This CDR3 spans 12 amino acids. CDR1 is SQVTM and CDR2 is ANQGSEA in the germline V gene. This CDR3 reads CGGGSPNTEAFF. CDR3 in DNA: TGCGGGGGGGGCAGCCCGAACACTGAAGCTTTCTTT.

This clone has only a few counts. V gene TRBV12-2 combines with J gene TRBJ2-1; the table's D call, TRBD2, has no DNA check behind it. TRBV12-2 is a documented pseudogene. The CDR3 is 16 amino acids. The chain's CDR3 is CASRLAPGGRYNEQFF. As DNA, the CDR3 is TGTGCAAGTCGCTTAGCGCCAGGCGGGAGATACAATGAGCAGTTCTTC.

The chain is built from TRBV19 and TRBJ1-2; the D is unclear. The length of the CDR3 is 14 residues. Trimming took off 8 bases at V and 8 bases at J, with 21 bases between the two ends. Germline V gene lookup returns CDR1 LNHDA and CDR2 SQIVND (reference sequence). The DNA of the CDR3 is TGTGCCAGTTCCGACGGGGTACTCCCCACCGGCTACACCTTC. Its translation: CASSDGVLPTGYTF.

The rearrangement joins TRBV12-3 or TRBV12-4 to TRBJ1-1; maybe TRBD1 (5 bases). V gave up 3 bases and J gave up 2 bases, with 7 bases separating them. The CDR3 is made up of 13 amino acids. The CDR3 sequence: CASSFDSNTEAFF. The CDR3 DNA is TGTGCCAGCAGTTTCGACAGTAACACTGAAGCTTTCTTT.

The chain links TRBV24-1 to TRBJ2-2, with D perhaps TRBD2 (6 bases). The CDR3 loop spans 16 amino acids. Trimming pared 1 base from V and 3 bases from J, leaving 11 bases between. CDR1 KGHDR and CDR2 SFDVKD come from the germline V gene. CDR3 residues: CATSDFGRGDTGELFF. CDR3 DNA sequence: TGTGCCACCAGTGATTTCGGGAGAGGGGACACCGGGGAGCTGTTTTTT.

The chain carries TRBV12-3 or TRBV12-4 and TRBJ2-2, with D possibly being TRBD2 (6 bases). This CDR3 spans 11 amino acids. The V end lost 10 bases, the J end lost 5 bases, and 8 bases lay between the germline ends. CDR3 bases: TGTGCCATCAGCGGGACCGGGGAGCTGTTTTTT. This gives the protein CAISGTGELFF.

This clone was found a few times. The V call is TRBV10-1, the J call TRBJ2-3; D gene unclear. The length of the CDR3 is 14 residues. With 0 bases removed from V and 5 bases from J, the gap between germline ends came to 9 bases. Germline CDR1 is WNHNN and CDR2 is SYGVQD (reference sequence). The CDR3 coding sequence is TGCGCCAGCAGTGAGTCGCAAGCCCGAGATACGCAGTATTTT. It translates to CASSESQARDTQYF.

This clone came up once. This chain connects TRBV19 to TRBJ1-1, with D tentatively TRBD1 (5 bases). Per the germline V gene, CDR1 is LNHDA and CDR2 is SQIVND (reference sequence). Deletions cut 5 bases from V and 0 bases from J, with 10 bases between. CDR3 length equals 14 residues. CDR3 amino acids: CASSAGHLNTEAFF. The CDR3 bases are TGTGCCAGTAGTGCCGGACACCTGAACACTGAAGCTTTCTTT.

This chain joins TRBV16 and TRBJ1-3, with D maybe TRBD1 (6 bases). Per germline, CDR1 KGHSY and CDR2 FQNENV. Trimming took off 4 bases at V and 0 bases at J, with 19 bases between the two ends. CDR3 length: 18 residues. In DNA form, the CDR3 reads TGTGCCAGCAGCCTCTCTACCGGGACATTGGTCTCTGGAAACACCATATATTTT. Amino acid sequence: CASSLSTGTLVSGNTIYF.

The chain links TRBV7-9 to TRBJ1-5; D not resolved. Germline CDR1 is SEHNR and CDR2 is FQNEAQ (reference sequence). The CDR3 runs 14 residues. With 1 base removed from V and 5 bases from J, the gap between germline ends came to 9 bases. The CDR3 sequence is CASSLGSGDQPQHF. CDR3 DNA: TGTGCCAGCAGCTTAGGGAGCGGGGATCAGCCCCAGCATTTT.

The chain is built from TRBV24-1 and TRBJ2-1, with a tentative D call TRBD2 (8 bases). Germline CDR1 reads KGHDR; CDR2 reads SFDVKD. The CDR3 is 18 amino acids. Deletions cut 9 bases from V and 2 bases from J, with 25 bases between. The CDR3 DNA follows: TGTGCCACCCCTTCGAGAGCGGGAGAAACAGGGGCCTACAATGAGCAGTTCTTC. Amino acid sequence: CATPSRAGETGAYNEQFF.

The V call is TRBV7-8, the J call TRBJ2-7; 7 nucleotides line up with TRBD2. There are 12 residues in the CDR3. Looked up from germline, CDR1 is SGHVS and CDR2 is FQNEAQ. With V trimmed by 6 bases and J by 2 bases, 1 base remained unmatched. CDR3 nucleotides: TGTGCCAGCAGAGGGAGGGCCTACGAGCAGTACTTC. Translation: CASRGRAYEQYF.

This chain links TRBV4-2 with TRBJ2-3, with 7 bases aligning to TRBD2. With V trimmed by 1 base and J by 1 base, 8 bases remained unmatched. The germline gives CDR1 LGHNA, CDR2 YNFKEQ. The CDR3 runs 17 residues. In nucleotides, the CDR3 is TGTGCCAGCAGCCAAGTGGGGGGGGTAGCGGGCACAGATACGCAGTATTTT. Protein product: CASSQVGGVAGTDTQYF.

The chain couples TRBV7-8 to TRBJ2-1, with TRBD2 matching 11 bases. The V gene's germline CDR1 is SGHVS and CDR2 FQNEAQ. The CDR3 spans 16 residues. V shed 1 base and J 8 bases; nucleotides not matched to a gene: 7. CDR3 sequence (DNA): TGTGCCAGCAGCTTAGATCCTAGCGGGAGGTCCGATGAGCAGTTCTTC. This translates into CASSLDPSGRSDEQFF.

J is TRBJ2-3 and V is TRBV2; TRBD2 agrees at 8 bases. Looked up from germline, CDR1 is SNHLY and CDR2 is FYNNEI. V was clipped by 6 bases and J by 5 bases; unmatched bases: 4. The CDR3 is made up of 13 amino acids. The CDR3 reads CASSGRGVDTQYF. In DNA form, the CDR3 reads TGTGCCAGCAGCGGGAGGGGAGTAGATACGCAGTATTTT.

The rearrangement uses TRBV6-6 and TRBJ2-7; D might be TRBD2 (5 bases). The CDR3 runs 14 residues. V was shortened by 2 bases and J by 0 bases, with 8 bases between the two germline ends. Germline CDR1 and CDR2: MNHNY and SVGAGI (reference sequence). CDR3 protein: CASSYRDTSYEQYF. In DNA, the CDR3 is TGTGCCAGCAGTTACCGGGATACCTCCTACGAGCAGTACTTC.

The V gene is TRBV7-8, the J gene TRBJ1-2; 8 positions match TRBD1. This CDR3 comprises 14 residues. The trim removed 2 bases at V and 7 bases at J, leaving 6 bases unmatched. Germline values: CDR1 SGHVS, CDR2 FQNEAQ. The CDR3: CASSLSTGDGGYTF. The CDR3 coding sequence is TGTGCCAGCAGCTTATCGACAGGGGATGGTGGCTACACCTTC.

The gene calls are TRBV30 and TRBJ2-5; TRBD1 is a possible D gene (5 bases). This CDR3 has 15 residues. V shed 1 base and J shed 0 bases, with 12 bases lying between them. Germline V CDR1 and CDR2: GTSNPN, SVGIG (reference sequence). DNA of the CDR3: TGTGCCTGGAGTGCTCAGGGCTTGTACCAAGAGACCCAGTACTTC. Amino acid sequence: CAWSAQGLYQETQYF.

The chain couples TRBV28 to TRBJ1-1; D is undetermined. The CDR3 runs to 11 residues. The germline CDR1 and CDR2 sequences are MDHEN and SYDVKM. The V end lost 3 bases, the J end lost 8 bases, and 7 bases lay between the germline ends. This CDR3 is CASSLRVEAFF. DNA for the CDR3: TGTGCCAGCAGTTTGCGAGTAGAAGCTTTCTTT.